The 16 T cell receptor beta chains listed next were all sequenced from one sample in a study of post-analysis software for immune sequencing data. Broader study findings: Five TRBV segments, TRBV5-6, TRBV5-1 and TRBV20-1 among them, were found more frequent in patients than controls.

For these receptors, no antigen is known. Researchers reported that TCR beta cDNA libraries carried unique molecular identifiers. TCRdb called the PCR reads again in MiXCR, with one record for every CDR3 protein. Of 350,000 to 500,000 distinct CDR3 sequences listed, more than 30% are singletons. Sample: blood. The receptor set was obtained from a girl aged 2-10 years with multiple sclerosis.

The V and J genes are TRBV14 and TRBJ1-4; TRBD1 is a possible D gene (6 bases). Per germline, CDR1 SGHDN and CDR2 FVKESK. CDR3 length equals 15 residues. V lost 1 base and J 8 bases, leaving 14 bases between the germline ends. CDR3 region: CASSQGPGALEKLFF. CDR3 DNA sequence: TGTGCCAGCAGCCAAGGCCCAGGGGCGTTGGAAAAACTGTTTTTT.

This clonotype has a handful of counts. The chain links TRBV12-3 or TRBV12-4 to TRBJ1-2; D unresolved. The CDR3 sequence is 13 residues long. Trimming removed 6 bases at V and 4 bases at J, with 12 bases between. As DNA, the CDR3 is TGTGCCAGCAGCCCTGCCCGGTTCTATGGCTACACCTTC. This translates into CASSPARFYGYTF.

As regards this clonotype: Given the absence of the conserved phenylalanine or tryptophan at the CDR3 end, a read error is likely. V gene TRBV10-1 combines with J gene TRBJ2-1; 8 positions agree with TRBD2. Germline loops: CDR1 WNHNN, CDR2 SYGVQD (reference sequence). The V gene end was trimmed by 6 bases and the J gene end by 2 bases; junction bases not matched to a gene: 0. The CDR3 loop spans 13 amino acids. CDR3 nucleotides: TGCGCCAGCAGCGGGGGGGCCTACAATGAGCAGTTCTTA. It specifies CASSGGAYNEQFL.

This chain links TRBV7-9 with TRBJ2-7; unclear D gene. This CDR3 region has 14 residues. Looked up from germline, CDR1 is SEHNR and CDR2 is FQNEAQ (reference sequence). V was pared by 6 bases and J by 3 bases, with 15 bases between. This CDR3 is CASRRFDGDYEQYF. The CDR3 DNA reads TGTGCCAGCAGACGCTTCGACGGAGACTACGAGCAGTACTTC.

This chain uses TRBV7-2 with TRBJ2-3; 9 nucleotides line up with TRBD2. V gave up 6 bases and J gave up 4 bases; unmatched junction bases: 5. The CDR3 extends over 14 amino acids. The germline gives CDR1 SGHTA, CDR2 FQGNSA. CDR3 region: CASRGLALSDTQYF. The CDR3 DNA sequence: TGTGCCAGCAGGGGACTAGCCCTGTCAGATACGCAGTATTTT.

This clonotype has more than one count but fewer than ten. The rearrangement uses TRBV12-3 or TRBV12-4 and TRBJ1-5; no clear D. Trimming removed 3 bases from V and 0 bases from J, with 9 bases in between. This CDR3 has 15 residues. The CDR3 is CASSFGSSSNQPQHF. The CDR3, as DNA: TGTGCCAGCAGTTTTGGTTCGAGTAGCAATCAGCCCCAGCATTTT.

This clonotype appeared a few times. The CDR3 protein is CASSQDSTPPEDTQYF. CDR3 bases: TGTGCCAGTAGTCAGGATAGCACTCCCCCCGAAGATACGCAGTATTTT. The rearrangement uses TRBV19 and TRBJ2-3; D gene uncertain. The CDR3 runs to 16 residues. The ends were cut back, 5 bases at V and 5 bases at J, with 20 bases in the middle. Germline V CDR1 and CDR2: LNHDA, SQIVND (reference sequence).

This chain joins TRBV25-1 and TRBJ2-1; TRBD2 aligns across 9 bases. The CDR3 has 13 residues. The V gene's germline CDR1 is MGHDK and CDR2 SYGVNS. Losses at the gene ends were 4 bases for V and 10 bases for J; bases not matched to a gene: 5. The CDR3 here is CASSVGGRGEQFF. In DNA form, the CDR3 reads TGTGCCAGCAGTGTGGGCGGGAGGGGCGAGCAGTTCTTC.

The chain carries TRBV28 and TRBJ2-1; D is possibly TRBD1 (5 bases). This CDR3 spans 14 amino acids. V gave up 6 bases and J gave up 2 bases, with 11 bases separating them. Germline assignment: CDR1 MDHEN and CDR2 SYDVKM. DNA of the CDR3: TGTGCCAGCAGCGAGGACACGGCCTACAATGAGCAGTTCTTC. This sequence encodes CASSEDTAYNEQFF.

The sample holds a few counts of this clonotype. The rearrangement uses TRBV7-2 and TRBJ2-1; TRBD2 matches 8 bases. V shed 4 bases and J 6 bases; nucleotides not matched to a gene: 5. Germline V gene sequence: CDR1 SGHTA, CDR2 FQGNSA. This CDR3 region has 14 residues. CDR3 in amino acids: CASSSGLAANEQFF. In nucleotides, the CDR3 is TGTGCCAGCAGCTCAGGACTAGCCGCCAATGAGCAGTTCTTC. Variable domain in full (rest from reference TRBV7-2 and TRBJ2-1): GAGVSQSPSNKVTEKGKDVELRCDPISGHTALYWYRQSLGQGLEFLIYFQGNSAPDKSGLPSDRFSAERTGGSVSTLTIQRTQQEDSAVYLCASSSGLAANEQFFGPGTRLTVL.

This clonotype turned up a few times. J is TRBJ1-2 and V is TRBV6-5; TRBD1 matches 7 bases. This CDR3 is built from 13 residues. Germline assignment: CDR1 MNHEY and CDR2 SVGAGI. Trimming cost V 6 bases and J 4 bases; bases outside gene matches: 5. The DNA for the CDR3 is TGTGCCAGCAGGCCAGGGGGGTTCTATGGCTACACCTTC. This translates into CASRPGGFYGYTF.

The table lists this clonotype with a few counts. V is TRBV27 and J is TRBJ2-7; tentative D call: TRBD2 (5 bases). The CDR3 runs to 14 residues. Trimming cost V 2 bases and J 3 bases, with 11 bases left between them. The germline V gene has CDR1 MNHEY and CDR2 SMNVEV (reference sequence). The CDR3 loop reads CASSLEAVGYEQYF. As DNA, the CDR3 is TGTGCCAGCAGTTTAGAAGCGGTAGGCTACGAGCAGTACTTC.

J is TRBJ1-5 and V is TRBV11-2, with D possibly matching TRBD1 (5 bases). CDR1 and CDR2 from the germline V gene are SGHAT and FQNNGV. The CDR3 spans 14 residues. Trimming pared 1 base from V and 8 bases from J, leaving 12 bases between. CDR3 residues: CASSLGGGMKPQHF. In nucleotides, the CDR3 is TGTGCCAGCAGCTTAGGCGGGGGGATGAAGCCCCAGCATTTT.

The rearrangement joins TRBV5-1 to TRBJ2-1; D is unclear. V shed 2 bases and J shed 6 bases, with 9 bases lying between them. The CDR3 has 13 residues. CDR1 is SGHRS and CDR2 is YFSETQ in the germline V gene. The CDR3 sequence: CASSFRLPNEQFF. CDR3 bases: TGCGCCAGCAGCTTCAGACTGCCCAATGAGCAGTTCTTC.

The chain has TRBV5-6 and TRBJ1-6; 7 bases align to TRBD1. J gave up 7 bases and V 7 bases, and 11 bases lay outside the gene matches. CDR1 and CDR2 from the germline V gene are SGHDT and YYEEEE. This CDR3 contains 15 residues. The CDR3 DNA follows: TGTGCCAGCTCCTACATGGACAGGAGGAATTCACCCCTCCACTTT. Amino acid sequence: CASSYMDRRNSPLHF.

The CDR3 nucleotides are TGTGCCAGCAGTTACTCTGGTACTCAAGAGACCCAGTACTTC. Amino acid sequence: CASSYSGTQETQYF. The rearrangement joins TRBV6-5 to TRBJ2-5; D is undetermined. V was trimmed by 0 bases and J by 2 bases, leaving 7 bases between them. The CDR3 totals 14 residues. The germline V gene encodes CDR1 MNHEY and CDR2 SVGAGI.